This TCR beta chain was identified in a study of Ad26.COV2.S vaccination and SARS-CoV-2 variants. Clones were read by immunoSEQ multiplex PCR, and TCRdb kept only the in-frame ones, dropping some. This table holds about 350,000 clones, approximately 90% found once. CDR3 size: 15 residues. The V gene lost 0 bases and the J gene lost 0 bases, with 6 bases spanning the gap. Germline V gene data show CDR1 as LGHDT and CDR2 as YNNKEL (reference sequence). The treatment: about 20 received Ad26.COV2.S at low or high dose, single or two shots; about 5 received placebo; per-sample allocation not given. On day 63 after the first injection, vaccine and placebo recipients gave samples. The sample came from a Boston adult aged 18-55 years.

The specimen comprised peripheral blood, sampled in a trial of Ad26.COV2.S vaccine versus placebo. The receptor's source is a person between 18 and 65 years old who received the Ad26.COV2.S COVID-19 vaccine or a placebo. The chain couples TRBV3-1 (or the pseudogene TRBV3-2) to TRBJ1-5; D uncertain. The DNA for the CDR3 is TGTGCCAGCAGCCAAGACTTCAATAGCAATCAGCCCCAGCATTTT. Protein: CASSQDFNSNQPQHF.